This T cell receptor beta chain was recorded in a study of blood T cells in healthy people across ages. A second 7 to 11 cycle PCR used barcoded and J-beta primers. One entry per CDR3 protein, called by TCRdb with MiXCR from the 5' RACE reads. The table lists 1.2 million to 1.5 million distinct CDR3 sequences, roughly 59% of them singletons, with 6.5% to 8% in the top ten. Donors gave about 9.3 milliliters of peripheral blood apiece. V was cut by 1 base and J by 7 bases, with 18 bases left in between. CDR1 and CDR2 (germline): SGHKS, YYEKEE (reference sequence). The CDR3 is 16 residues long. Only a few counts were recorded for this clonotype. Its antigen is unknown. The study, taken as a whole, reports: Naive CD4+ cells and diversity were both higher in long-lived donors than in aged donors.

Sequences were obtained from blood. This chain joins TRBV5-5 and TRBJ1-5; no definite D call. The source of this sequence is a man between 18 and 35 years old in good health. CDR3 DNA: TGTGCCAGCAGCTTGCCAGGCCTCTCGAATAGGCAGCCCCAGCATTTT. Translated: CASSLPGLSNRQPQHF.